These 17 T cell receptor beta chains came from one sample sequenced in a study of T cells in Graves' hyperthyroidism and ophthalmopathy. Authors of the study amplified TCR beta CDR3 regions from RNA transcripts. In the first-round RT-PCR of the TCR CDR3, the HTBI primer set was used. TCRdb re-derived calls from the multiplex PCR reads in MiXCR, one entry per CDR3 protein. In the table there are roughly 510,000 distinct CDR3 sequences, about 20% of which are singletons. Material: blood. The receptors stem from a man younger than 35 with Graves' hyperthyroidism.

The rearrangement links TRBV28 to TRBJ2-3; weak D call: TRBD2 (6 bases). Germline CDR1 and CDR2: MDHEN and SYDVKM. Trimming took off 2 bases at V and 4 bases at J, with 16 bases between the two ends. CDR3 length: 16 residues. The CDR3 DNA reads as TGTGCCAGCAGTTTAAGGGGAGGTATCATCCCAGATACGCAGTATTTT. Protein sequence: CASSLRGGIIPDTQYF.

This clonotype was counted ten times or more. The V and J genes are TRBV20-1 and TRBJ2-7; TRBD1 matches 8 bases. This CDR3 is built from 13 residues. The V segment lost 4 bases and the J segment 1 base; nucleotides outside the gene matches: 3. The V gene's germline CDR1 is DFQATT and CDR2 SNEGSKA (reference sequence). In DNA form, the CDR3 reads TGCAGTGCTAAGAACAGGGGGTCCTACGAGCAGTACTTC. Residues: CSAKNRGSYEQYF.

V usage is TRBV3-1 and J usage is TRBJ2-6; TRBD1 matches at 8 bases. Trimming cost V 3 bases and J 6 bases; bases outside gene matches: 1. Per germline, CDR1 LGHDT and CDR2 YNNKEL (reference sequence). This CDR3 region has 14 residues. This chain's CDR3 is CASSHRGQANVLTF. DNA of the CDR3: TGTGCCAGCAGCCACAGGGGGCAGGCCAACGTCCTGACTTTC.

This clonotype was counted ten times or more. The chain uses TRBV2 and TRBJ2-7; TRBD2 is a possible D gene (7 bases). The CDR3 loop spans 14 amino acids. V dropped 7 bases and J dropped 2 bases, with 15 bases sitting between them. CDR1 is SNHLY and CDR2 is FYNNEI in the germline V gene. The CDR3 region is CASTKGGDTYEQYF. The CDR3 nucleotides are TGTGCCAGCACCAAGGGGGGGGATACCTACGAGCAGTACTTC.

This clonotype was seen a few times. The gene calls are TRBV28 and TRBJ1-5; 7 bases align to TRBD1. Germline V gene data show CDR1 as MDHEN and CDR2 as SYDVKM. J lost 0 bases, V lost 3 bases, and 5 bases had no gene match. This CDR3 is 16 amino acids long. In nucleotides, the CDR3 is TGTGCCAGCAGTTTTCGAGGGGGCTATAGCAATCAGCCCCAGCATTTT. Residues: CASSFRGGYSNQPQHF.

The chain uses TRBV14 and TRBJ2-2; D ambiguous. The V end was cut by 4 bases, the J end by 6 bases, with 6 bases between. Looked up from germline, CDR1 is SGHDN and CDR2 is FVKESK. The CDR3 contains 12 residues. The CDR3 protein is CASSLIAGELFF. Here the CDR3 DNA reads TGTGCCAGCAGCCTTATTGCCGGGGAGCTGTTTTTT.

V gene TRBV27 combines with J gene TRBJ2-7; 10 bases match TRBD2. CDR3 length: 14 residues. The V and J ends lost 3 bases and 10 bases, in that order; junction bases with no gene match: 9. Germline CDR1 is MNHEY and CDR2 is SMNVEV (reference sequence). CDR3 in DNA: TGTGCCAGCAGTTTCCTAGCGGGAGAATATCCTCAGTACTTC. Encoded protein: CASSFLAGEYPQYF.

This clonotype has ten or more counts. This rearrangement joins TRBV5-1 to TRBJ2-5; the D gene could be TRBD1 or TRBD2 (6 bases each). The CDR3 runs 12 residues. V lost 6 bases and J 5 bases, leaving 11 bases between the germline ends. Germline lookup yields CDR1 SGHRS and CDR2 YFSETQ. The CDR3 bases are TGCGCCAGCATGGGGGGCAGTGAGACCCAGTACTTC. Translated: CASMGGSETQYF.

This clonotype has only one observation. This chain uses TRBV19 with TRBJ1-5, with D unclear. From germline, CDR1 is LNHDA and CDR2 SQIVND (reference sequence). V shed 6 bases and J shed 0 bases, with 9 bases lying between them. The CDR3 spans 14 residues. The CDR3: CASSVGYSNQPQHF. The CDR3, as DNA: TGTGCCAGTAGCGTGGGGTATAGCAATCAGCCCCAGCATTTT. Drawing the rest from reference TRBV19 and TRBJ1-5, the complete variable domain is DGGITQSPKYLFRKEGQNVTLSCEQNLNHDAMYWYRQDPGQGLRLIYYSQIVNDFQKGDIAEGYSVSREKKESFPLTVTSAQKNPTAFYLCASSVGYSNQPQHFGDGTRLSIL.

The chain employs TRBV6-2 or TRBV6-3 and TRBJ2-7; the D gene is possibly TRBD2 (7 bases). The germline V gene encodes CDR1 MNHEY and CDR2 SVGEGT. Trimming shortened V by 0 bases and J by 4 bases, and 19 bases separated the two germline ends. The CDR3 covers 17 residues. CDR3 in amino acids: CASSYSKHGGAGYEQYF. DNA of the CDR3: TGTGCCAGCAGTTACTCGAAGCATGGGGGGGCCGGGTACGAGCAGTACTTC.

Many counts were recorded for this clonotype. The chain joins TRBV11-2 to TRBJ1-2; no definite D call. V shed 0 bases and J shed 0 bases, with 11 bases lying between them. CDR1 and CDR2 (germline): SGHAT, FQNNGV. This CDR3 is 16 amino acids long. The CDR3 sequence: CASSLDRSFSNYGYTF. CDR3 nucleotides: TGTGCCAGCAGCTTAGATCGGAGCTTTTCTAACTATGGCTACACCTTC.

The sample holds many counts of this clonotype. The chain carries TRBV6-1 and TRBJ2-2; either TRBD1 or TRBD2 may supply D (5 bases each). The V gene's germline CDR1 is MNHNS and CDR2 SASEGT. Trimming stripped 4 bases from V and 7 bases from J, with 19 bases between. The CDR3 consists of 16 residues. CDR3 sequence reads: CASSAGRTGIYGELFF. The CDR3 coding sequence is TGTGCCAGCAGTGCGGGGAGAACAGGCATCTACGGGGAGCTGTTTTTT.

The chain recombines TRBV3-1 with TRBJ2-2; unclear D gene. Per the germline V gene, CDR1 is LGHDT and CDR2 is YNNKEL (reference sequence). The CDR3 sequence is 16 residues long. Trimming took 7 bases from V and 3 from J, leaving 18 bases between them. Written as DNA, the CDR3 is TGTGCCAGCAAGCTCAGCCCAGCAGAACACACCGGGGAGCTGTTTTTT. It is translated as CASKLSPAEHTGELFF.

The sample holds a few counts of this clonotype. The V call is TRBV29-1, the J call TRBJ2-5; D could derive from TRBD1 or TRBD2 (5 bases each). CDR1 and CDR2 from the germline V gene are SQVTM and ANQGSEA. The CDR3 runs 13 residues. The ends were cut back, 4 bases at V and 5 bases at J, with 14 bases in the middle. In nucleotides, the CDR3 is TGCAGCGTTGCTCCGGGGCCCAGGGAGACCCAGTACTTC. Amino acids: CSVAPGPRETQYF.

This clonotype was recorded at least ten times. The chain is built from TRBV5-1 and TRBJ1-1; TRBD1 might be the D (5 bases). Between the trimmed V and J ends, which lost 5 bases and 0 bases, there was a span of 11 bases. The germline gives CDR1 SGHRS, CDR2 YFSETQ. CDR3 length: 14 residues. CDR3 amino acids: CASREGPLNTEAFF. The CDR3 DNA is TGCGCCAGCAGGGAGGGACCGTTGAACACTGAAGCTTTCTTT.

Comments on this clonotype: Germline is not matched at one junction end, which may reflect a read error. The chain uses TRBV11-2 and TRBJ1-2; D unresolved. CDR3 length: 13 residues. The germline V gene has CDR1 SGHAT and CDR2 FQNNGV. CDR3 residues: CASSLEGNYGFTF. In DNA, the CDR3 is TGTGCCAGCAGCTTAGAGGGGAACTATGGCTTCACCTTC.

This clonotype was counted only a few times. The rearrangement uses TRBV25-1 and TRBJ1-1, with D unresolved. Germline loops: CDR1 MGHDK, CDR2 SYGVNS. The CDR3 has 11 residues. V lost 6 bases to trimming and J lost 6 bases, with 8 bases between them. CDR3 coding DNA: TGTGCCAGCAGAATGGGCGCTGAAGCTTTCTTT. Amino acids: CASRMGAEAFF. Supplemented by reference TRBV25-1 and TRBJ1-1, the full variable domain reads EADIYQTPRYLVIGTGKKITLECSQTMGHDKMYWYQQDPGMELHLIHYSYGVNSTEKGDLSSESTVSRIRTEHFPLTLESARPSHTSQYLCASRMGAEAFFGQGTRLTVV.